Below, 14 T cell receptor beta chains from the same sample are listed, as sequenced in a study of blood T cell repertoires in COVID-19. The assay was immunoSEQ multiplex PCR, and TCRdb's table has in-frame clones only and misses some. Found here are about 150,000 clones, about 83% of them singletons; the top ten hold about 9.4%. Sequencing used peripheral blood. These TCRs come from a woman between 45 and 65 years old with active or convalescent COVID-19.

The chain joins TRBV18 to TRBJ2-7; D may be TRBD1 (6 bases). Deletions cut 4 bases from V and 2 bases from J, with 12 bases between. The CDR3 is 14 amino acids. Germline values: CDR1 KGHSH, CDR2 LQKENI. The CDR3 DNA follows: TGTGCCAGCTCACTGCTGACAGGCGCCTACGAGCAGTACTTC. This translates into CASSLLTGAYEQYF.

On this clone: At one end the junction does not follow the germline gene, possibly because of a read error. The CDR3: CASSLARWANAEAFF. The CDR3 DNA reads TGTGCCAGCAGCTTAGCAAGGTGGGCGAACGCTGAAGCTTTCTTT. The chain recombines TRBV7-8 with TRBJ1-1; no clear D. The germline CDR1 and CDR2 sequences are SGHVS and FQNEAQ. This CDR3 spans 15 amino acids.

The J gene is TRBJ2-1, the V gene TRBV28, with D maybe TRBD1 (5 bases). Per the germline V gene, CDR1 is MDHEN and CDR2 is SYDVKM. The CDR3 is 17 residues long. The V end lost 5 bases, the J end lost 1 base, and 18 bases lay between the germline ends. Here the CDR3 reads CASSPSPPKGSYNEQFF. As DNA, the CDR3 is TGTGCCAGCAGTCCGTCCCCTCCCAAGGGGTCCTACAATGAGCAGTTCTTC.

This chain links TRBV7-6 with TRBJ2-3; 10 bases agree with TRBD1. The J segment lost 4 bases and the V segment lost 1 base, leaving 8 bases of the junction unmatched. From germline, CDR1 is SGHVS and CDR2 FNYEAQ. The CDR3 is made up of 17 amino acids. The CDR3, as DNA: TGTGCCAGCAGCTTAGTTCCGGGACAGGGGTATCCAGATACGCAGTATTTT. This encodes CASSLVPGQGYPDTQYF.

The chain links TRBV2 to TRBJ2-1; 14 nucleotides agree with TRBD2. V shed 6 bases and J 14 bases; nucleotides not matched to a gene: 6. Germline loops: CDR1 SNHLY, CDR2 FYNNEI. The CDR3 has 13 amino acids. CDR3 protein: CASSRLAGGVKFF. CDR3 DNA: TGTGCCAGCAGCCGACTAGCGGGGGGGGTAAAGTTCTTC.

This clone has more than one count but fewer than ten. V gene TRBV29-1 combines with J gene TRBJ1-1; TRBD1 is a possible D gene (6 bases). This CDR3 is built from 16 residues. The germline V gene encodes CDR1 SQVTM and CDR2 ANQGSEA. Trimming shortened V by 4 bases and J by 1 base, and 19 bases separated the two germline ends. The CDR3 protein is CSVGGGARPPNTEAFF. The CDR3 bases are TGCAGCGTTGGTGGGGGGGCTAGGCCCCCGAACACTGAAGCTTTCTTT.

The gene calls are TRBV30 and TRBJ2-7; 13 bases line up with TRBD2. Germline V lookup: CDR1 GTSNPN, CDR2 SVGIG (reference sequence). Trimming removed 8 bases from V and 6 bases from J; junction bases left unmatched: 7. The CDR3 runs to 13 residues. CDR3 DNA sequence: TGTGCCGAAGGACTAGCGGGAGTTCGCGAGCAGTACTTC. Its translation is CAEGLAGVREQYF.

This rearrangement joins TRBV28 to TRBJ2-1; a weak D match, TRBD2 (6 bases). Germline V gene lookup returns CDR1 MDHEN and CDR2 SYDVKM. V lost 5 bases and J 0 bases, leaving 17 bases between the germline ends. This CDR3 contains 17 residues. CDR3 sequence reads: CASSPYRGSSSYNEQFF. In DNA form, the CDR3 reads TGTGCCAGCAGTCCCTATCGGGGGTCGAGCTCCTACAATGAGCAGTTCTTC.

The chain uses TRBV6-2 or TRBV6-3 and TRBJ2-7; TRBD1 matches 7 bases. CDR3 length equals 14 residues. The junction had 5 bases not matched to a gene; V was cut back by 4 bases and J by 2 bases. Germline V lookup: CDR1 MNHEY, CDR2 SVGEGT. CDR3 amino acids: CASSSGQPPYEQYF. CDR3 in DNA: TGTGCCAGCAGTTCGGGACAGCCGCCCTACGAGCAGTACTTC.

The V gene is TRBV6-5, the J gene TRBJ2-2; weak D call: TRBD1 (5 bases). The V and J ends lost 6 bases and 8 bases respectively, with 19 bases between them. Looked up from germline, CDR1 is MNHEY and CDR2 is SVGAGI. This CDR3 has 15 amino acids. CDR3 sequence (DNA): TGTGCCAGCAGCCAGATAGAAGGGGTGGCGGGGGAGCTGTTTTTT. Translation: CASSQIEGVAGELFF.

The chain is built from TRBV18 and TRBJ1-1; 7 nucleotides align to TRBD1. This CDR3 has 16 residues. CDR1 is KGHSH, CDR2 LQKENI, per germline. The junction had 6 bases not matched to a gene; V was cut back by 2 bases and J by 0 bases. The CDR3 nucleotides read TGTGCCAGCTCACCAAAGATGGGGACAGTGAACACTGAAGCTTTCTTT. This translates into CASSPKMGTVNTEAFF. Full variable domain (remainder filled in from reference TRBV18 and TRBJ1-1): NAGVMQNPRHLVRRRGQEARLRCSPMKGHSHVYWYRQLPEEGLKFMVYLQKENIIDESGMPKERFSAEFPKEGPSILRIQQVVRGDSAAYFCASSPKMGTVNTEAFFGQGTRLTVV.

This chain links TRBV11-1 with TRBJ2-3, with D uncertain. Trimming removed 2 bases from V and 4 bases from J, with 4 bases in between. The germline CDR1 and CDR2 sequences are SGHAT and FQDESV (reference sequence). The CDR3 runs 12 residues. DNA of the CDR3: TGTGCCAGCAGCTTATTAGCAGATACGCAGTATTTT. Amino acid sequence: CASSLLADTQYF. Together with reference TRBV11-1 and TRBJ2-3, the CDR3 gives the full variable domain: EAEVAQSPRYKITEKSQAVAFWCDPISGHATLYWYRQILGQGPELLVQFQDESVVDDSQLPKDRFSAERLKGVDSTLKIQPAELGDSAMYLCASSLLADTQYFGPGTRLTVL.

The chain uses TRBV9 and TRBJ1-3; 9 bases line up with TRBD1. CDR1 and CDR2 (germline): SGDLS, YYNGEE. V lost 3 bases and J lost 4; bases outside the gene matches: 2. The CDR3 runs 14 residues. The CDR3 sequence is CASSATGGGNTIYF. For the CDR3, the DNA is TGTGCCAGCAGCGCGACAGGGGGAGGAAACACCATATATTTT.

This clone was detected only a few times. The same CDR3 is also encoded by other DNA sequences in this sample. The chain has TRBV2 and TRBJ1-1, with D unresolved. Germline assignment: CDR1 SNHLY and CDR2 FYNNEI. Deletions cut 4 bases from V and 1 base from J, with 4 bases between. This CDR3 has 12 amino acids. Here the CDR3 DNA reads TGTGCCAGCAGTGTCAGGAACACTGAAGCTTTCTTT. This codes for CASSVRNTEAFF.